This TCR beta chain was observed in a study of shared clonotypes between healthy human individuals (dated by TCRdb to the early 2020s). Some background on the complete study: A few men and two women, aged 18 to 49 years, made up the cohort. To estimate repertoire size and how much clonotypes are shared between individuals, the study performed deep sequencing of blood TCR repertoires from a few healthy adults. Per donor, leukapheresis produced somewhere between about 0.94 and 9 billion PBMCs. To increase sequencing depth and limit assay-specific biases, different laboratories used diverse techniques to prepare libraries and sequence TCR repertoires. For each donor, three plates each were used for CD4 naive and CD4 memory, two plates were used for CD8 naive, and one plate was used for CD8 memory.

A word on this clone: Its target antigen remains unknown. No much larger clone is present one base from it, and per-base qualities are unavailable.

The donors were healthy, HIV-negative adults who had no recently reported acute infections or vaccinations. Every donor was a Caucasian adult residing in Nashville, Tennessee, USA. Magnetic negative selection was used to enrich CD4+ T cells, after which naive cells were positively selected on CD45RA and the negative fraction became the memory subset. After blood collection by leukapheresis, PBMCs were isolated using Ficoll-Histopaque density gradient centrifugation and then cryopreserved in the vapor phase of liquid nitrogen. Analytical flow cytometry was used to check the purity and quantity of each magnetically sorted T cell population. Genomic DNA was isolated from each sorted fraction and quantified by UV absorbance on a Nanodrop 2000c. The CDR3 covers 14 residues, taking in both the cysteine and the phenylalanine. Of all the DNA, just the CDR3 is kept, 42 bases in frame from base 1. CDR1 is given as SGDLS and CDR2 as YYNGEE, both from the germline V gene. The junction shows trimming of 3 bases on V and 5 bases on J, plus 15 bases between the germline ends.

TCR CDR3 regions were amplified from genomic DNA by multiplex PCR using the deep immunoSEQ assay. Extracted genomic DNA from each cell subset was spread evenly across all wells of several immunoSEQ 96-well plates, with each plate serving as a replicate. Each replicate PCR for sorted subsets received 200 ng genomic DNA, equal to tens of thousands of T cell genomes. The purified libraries were quantified using a Qubit 3.0 fluorometer, sized with a Bioanalyzer 2100, and then quantified again using the KAPA Library Quantification kit. Each immunoSEQ 96-well plate was sequenced on its own single-read 150-cycle Illumina NextSeq 550 flow cell. In the authors' own workflow: Because only junctional sequences without quality scores were contained in the immunoSEQ output, filtering matching that applied to full-length reads could not be performed. To assign V/J genes and CDR3, sequences were annotated against IMGT germline references using PyIR, a Python wrapper for IgBLAST v1.9. Reads with weak V/J assignments (E-value above 1e-6), missing CDR3, stop codons, out-of-frame junctions, or ambiguous translated residues were removed. V3J clonotypes were defined as sequences sharing the same inferred V gene, J gene, and CDR3 amino acid sequence. Percentage overlap between repertoires was calculated by dividing the number of shared unique clonotypes by the size of the smaller repertoire. RTK rarefaction, the Chao1 estimator, and Recon v2.1 estimates of unobserved clonotypes were used to assess repertoire richness. OLGA was used to compute generation probabilities for all TCRbeta clonotypes that the gDNA method yielded from several donors. TCRdb holds this immuneACCESS table with in-frame rearrangements only. Some clones are missing; in checked studies, unresolved V genes explain under half, and the rest has no known cause. V, J and clone size derive from that table, while D and trimming were established from the DNA sequence. Counted in this sample were about a million clones; approximately 80% of them appeared once. The ten largest clones add up to roughly 1.5% of the sample.

What the research found in general, with its limitations: Compared with non-shared clonotypes, the clonotypes found in all four sorted-subset donors had higher generation probabilities. Sampling was restricted to blood, and TCR repertoires in tissues likely differ from the TCR repertoires found in blood. Even with the large sequencing depth, rarefaction of the sorted-subset datasets indicated that sequencing was incomplete. When four donors were compared, the shared fraction of clonotypes was about 5% for naive CD4, approximately 3.5% for naive CD8, 2.3% for memory CD4, and 0.35% to 0.5% for memory CD8. Larger estimated clonotype richness was generally found for naive subsets than for memory subsets. Pairwise subsampling led to the expectation that sequencing depth would affect the degree of clonotype sharing among donors. Because the study included only a small number of donors, the genetic and exposure-history diversity represented was limited.

The V gene is TRBV9 and the J gene is TRBJ2-7; perhaps TRBD2 is the D gene, with 7 bases matching. Sequenced: memory CD4+ T cells sorted from blood. Taken with the paper, the label for cell subset or site translates to: CD45RA-negative fraction. The clonotype comes from a man between 18 and 29 years old in good health. The CDR3 has the sequence CASSGGGERNEQYF. The sequenced DNA: TGTGCCAGCAGCGGAGGGGGGGAGCGAAACGAGCAGTACTTC.